These 23 T cell receptor beta chains were sequenced from one sample in a study of blood T cells in healthy people across ages. A J-beta primer mix and a sample-barcoded 5' primer were used in a second PCR of roughly 6 to 11 cycles. Using its own MiXCR run on the 5' RACE reads, TCRdb lists one record per CDR3 protein. The sample lists about 730,000 distinct CDR3 sequences, approximately 43% occurring once. Sequencing used blood. The receptors derive from a woman aged 55 to 70 in good health.

The chain joins TRBV6-2 or TRBV6-3 to TRBJ2-5; D remains ambiguous. V dropped 7 bases and J dropped 11 bases, with 14 bases sitting between them. In germline, CDR1 is MNHEY, CDR2 SVGEGT. The CDR3 contains 11 residues. CDR3 nucleotide sequence: TGTGCCAGCACACAACTGAATGAGCAGTACTTC. The encoded protein is CASTQLNEQYF.

In its sample, this clonotype was seen a few times. This sequence may be a read error, since a much larger clone differs from it by one base. The chain links TRBV9 to TRBJ2-1; 10 bases match TRBD2. Germline V lookup: CDR1 SGDLS, CDR2 YYNGEE. J was trimmed by 10 bases and V by 3 bases; bases with no gene match: 10. This CDR3 is 15 amino acids long. This CDR3 is CASSANGAGGVEQFF. In DNA form, the CDR3 reads TGTGCCAGCAGCGCAAATGGAGCGGGAGGGGTGGAGCAGTTCTTC. The whole variable domain, remainder taken from reference TRBV9 and TRBJ2-1, is DSGVTQTPKHLITATGQRVTLRCSPRSGDLSVYWYQQSLDQGLQFLIQYYNGEERAKGNILERFSAQQFPDLHSELNLSSLELGDSALYFCASSANGAGGVEQFFGPGTRLTVL.

This clonotype was found many times. At one boundary the junction diverges from the germline segment, which might be a read error. This chain links TRBV5-1 with TRBJ2-7, with a weak D call TRBD1 (6 bases). Germline CDR1 reads SGHRS; CDR2 reads YFSETQ. The CDR3 is 12 amino acids. CDR3: CASSRDTYEQYF. CDR3 coding DNA: TGTGCCAGCAGCCGGGACACGTACGAGCAGTACTTC.

The gene calls are TRBV7-6 and TRBJ2-3, with D possibly matching TRBD2 (5 bases). The CDR3 is 17 residues long. CDR1 is SGHVS, CDR2 FNYEAQ, per germline. Trimming shortened V by 0 bases and J by 1 base, and 14 bases separated the two germline ends. The CDR3 loop is CASSLAEETAGTDTQYF. In nucleotides, the CDR3 is TGTGCCAGCAGCTTAGCGGAGGAGACCGCTGGCACAGATACGCAGTATTTT.

The chain recombines TRBV5-1 with TRBJ1-4; D perhaps matches TRBD1 (5 bases). Trimming left V 2 bases short and J 4 bases short, with 9 bases between. CDR3 length: 14 amino acids. Germline CDR1 and CDR2: SGHRS and YFSETQ. CDR3 coding DNA: TGCGCCAGCAGCTTATGGACAAATAATGAAAAACTGTTTTTT. The encoded protein is CASSLWTNNEKLFF.

This clonotype turned up a few times. This sequence joins TRBV11-2 and TRBJ2-1, with 9 bases lining up with TRBD1. Germline CDR1 and CDR2: SGHAT and FQNNGV. The CDR3 loop spans 17 amino acids. The V segment lost 6 bases and the J segment 4 bases; nucleotides outside the gene matches: 13. The CDR3 protein is CASSLSRGTGSYNEQFF. Written as DNA, the CDR3 is TGTGCCAGCAGTCTTAGCCGAGGGACAGGGTCATACAATGAGCAGTTCTTC.

The V and J genes are TRBV10-3 and TRBJ2-7, with 9 bases lining up with TRBD1. The germline CDR1 and CDR2 sequences are ENHRY and SYGVKD. The CDR3 covers 14 residues. Trimming took 11 bases from V and 3 from J; bases not matched to a gene: 11. The CDR3 is CALRGEGQGYEQYF. In DNA, the CDR3 is TGTGCCCTGAGAGGAGAGGGACAGGGCTACGAGCAGTACTTC.

This clonotype was detected only a few times. The chain employs TRBV20-1 and TRBJ2-1; 8 bases are a match to TRBD2. This CDR3 is built from 16 residues. Germline V gene sequence: CDR1 DFQATT, CDR2 SNEGSKA (reference sequence). V shed 1 base, J shed 0 bases, and the junction held 5 bases outside the gene matches. The CDR3 bases are TGCAGTGCTAGAGTTAGCGGGGCTAGCTCCTACAATGAGCAGTTCTTC. Translating it yields CSARVSGASSYNEQFF.

The rearrangement uses TRBV12-3 or TRBV12-4 and TRBJ1-6; D is uncertain. V lost 1 base and J lost 10, with 14 bases in between. The CDR3 contains 15 residues. The CDR3 sequence is CASSLEDGRGSPLHF. For the CDR3, the DNA is TGTGCCAGCAGTTTAGAAGACGGTCGGGGATCACCCCTCCACTTT.

This clonotype was detected ten times or more. Here the CDR3 reads CASSLDYTGGYEQYF. In nucleotides, the CDR3 is TGTGCCAGCAGCTTAGATTATACGGGTGGCTACGAGCAGTACTTC. The J gene is TRBJ2-7, the V gene TRBV7-2, with D uncertain. V lost 1 base to trimming and J lost 3 bases, with 13 bases between them. Looked up from germline, CDR1 is SGHTA and CDR2 is FQGNSA. The CDR3 has 15 amino acids.

V is TRBV20-1 and J is TRBJ2-7; 7 nucleotides match TRBD2. Per the germline V gene, CDR1 is DFQATT and CDR2 is SNEGSKA (reference sequence). Trimming took 1 base from V and 0 from J; bases not matched to a gene: 6. The CDR3 has 15 residues. CDR3 nucleotides: TGCAGTGCTAGAGTCCGGCGGGGGTACTCCTACGAGCAGTACTTC. Translation: CSARVRRGYSYEQYF.

V gene TRBV7-2 combines with J gene TRBJ1-6; 7 bases fit TRBD1. Germline V gene data show CDR1 as SGHTA and CDR2 as FQGNSA. V gave up 6 bases and J gave up 9 bases; unmatched junction bases: 11. CDR3 length: 15 amino acids. CDR3 DNA sequence: TGTGCCAGCAGGGGGGCGACAGGGTTGGGTTCACCCCTCCACTTT. Amino acid sequence: CASRGATGLGSPLHF.

This clonotype was counted between two and nine times. V is TRBV10-3 and J is TRBJ2-3; 12 bases fit TRBD1. Germline-derived CDR1 and CDR2 are ENHRY and SYGVKD. The CDR3 consists of 16 residues. V gave up 3 bases and J gave up 5 bases; unmatched junction bases: 6. CDR3 sequence (DNA): TGTGCCATCAGTGATGTGGGACAGGGGGCCAAAGATACGCAGTATTTT. Its translation: CAISDVGQGAKDTQYF.

This clonotype was recorded a few times. V gene TRBV20-1 combines with J gene TRBJ2-7, with TRBD1 matching over 9 bases. This CDR3 has 17 residues. V lost 3 bases, J lost 7 bases, and 19 bases stayed unmatched. Germline CDR1 and CDR2: DFQATT and SNEGSKA (reference sequence). This CDR3 is CSARAGLRDRAYNEQYF. DNA of the CDR3: TGCAGTGCTAGGGCGGGTCTCCGGGACAGGGCCTACAATGAGCAGTACTTC.

This clonotype was counted ten times or more. V and J are TRBV7-2 and TRBJ2-5, with TRBD2 matching 8 bases. Germline CDR1 SGHTA, CDR2 FQGNSA. The CDR3 has 16 amino acids. V shed 5 bases, J shed 5 bases, and the junction held 13 bases outside the gene matches. The CDR3 bases are TGTGCCAGCAGCCCCTTAGCGGGACTAGTTTGGGAGACCCAGTACTTC. Its protein is CASSPLAGLVWETQYF.

Comment on this clonotype: The junction departs from the called germline gene at one end, perhaps through a read error. This chain connects TRBV4-2 to TRBJ2-5; 10 bases are a match to TRBD2. Germline CDR1 and CDR2: LGHNA and YNFKEQ. This CDR3 spans 16 amino acids. The DNA for the CDR3 is TGTGCCAGAAGCCAAGATGAGCGGGGGGGCCAAGAGACCCAGTACTTC. This translates into CARSQDERGGQETQYF.

This clonotype was picked up a small number of times. The chain joins TRBV13 to TRBJ2-6; D is ambiguous. This CDR3 has 13 amino acids. Per germline, CDR1 PRHDT and CDR2 FYEKMQ (reference sequence). V was clipped by 6 bases and J by 3 bases, with 6 bases between them. In nucleotides, the CDR3 is TGTGCCAGCAGGGTGTTTGGGGCCAACGTCCTGACTTTC. Protein sequence: CASRVFGANVLTF.

A few counts support this clonotype. The chain recombines TRBV28 with TRBJ2-3; 13 bases match TRBD2. Trimming at V came to 6 bases and at J to 6 bases, leaving 12 bases not matched to a gene. This CDR3 has 17 residues. CDR1 and CDR2 from the germline V gene are MDHEN and SYDVKM. CDR3 loop: CASRTPGLAGVRDTQYF. The CDR3 DNA sequence: TGTGCCAGCAGGACTCCCGGACTAGCGGGAGTGAGGGATACGCAGTATTTT.

The rearrangement links TRBV10-3 to TRBJ2-4; no reliable D call. With the DNA end fitting TRBJ2-7 better, the J assignment may be wrong. Germline CDR1 is ENHRY and CDR2 is SYGVKD. The CDR3 consists of 11 residues. The CDR3 here is CAISGVDEQYF. CDR3 sequence (DNA): TGTGCCATCAGTGGGGTGGACGAGCAGTACTTC.

The genes are TRBV29-1 and TRBJ1-2; 9 bases are a match to TRBD1. Germline CDR1 SQVTM, CDR2 ANQGSEA. The J segment lost 6 bases and the V segment lost 2 bases, leaving 7 bases of the junction unmatched. The CDR3 is 14 amino acids. The CDR3 sequence: CSVESGQGAHGYTF. CDR3 coding DNA: TGCAGCGTTGAATCGGGACAGGGTGCCCATGGCTACACCTTC.

This rearrangement joins TRBV3-1 to TRBJ1-2; 7 bases are shared with TRBD1. The CDR3 has 14 residues. The junction had 7 bases not matched to a gene; V was cut back by 6 bases and J by 3 bases. CDR1 is LGHDT and CDR2 is YNNKEL in the germline V gene (reference sequence). CDR3 residues: CASSRQGMDYGYTF. The CDR3 coding sequence is TGTGCCAGCAGTCGACAGGGAATGGACTATGGCTACACCTTC.

The chain has TRBV7-2 and TRBJ1-4; the match to TRBD1 covers 10 bases. J gave up 8 bases and V 2 bases, and 5 bases lay outside the gene matches. The CDR3 length is 15 residues. Germline V lookup: CDR1 SGHTA, CDR2 FQGNSA. The CDR3 nucleotides read TGTGCCAGCAGCTTATTGACAGGGGGCTCGGAAAAACTGTTTTTT. Translated, it gives CASSLLTGGSEKLFF.

This clonotype was seen more than once but under ten times. The chain is built from TRBV24-1 and TRBJ2-5, with 7 bases lining up with TRBD1. In germline, CDR1 is KGHDR, CDR2 SFDVKD. This CDR3 region has 16 residues. The J segment lost 1 base and the V segment lost 2 bases, leaving 6 bases of the junction unmatched. CDR3 protein: CATSDSATGPQETQYF. The CDR3 nucleotides read TGTGCCACCAGTGATTCTGCGACAGGGCCCCAAGAGACCCAGTACTTC.